Sequencing of this TCR beta chain was carried out in a study of shared clonotypes between healthy human individuals. Study conclusions and caveats: In several donors, around 5% of naive CD4 clonotypes appeared in common.

Naive-designated CD8 cells lacked CD45RO, were positively enriched for CCR7, and omitted terminally differentiated effector memory CD45RA+ cells. Comments on this clone: Its antigen is not identified.

Data came from immunoSEQ multiplex PCR; TCRdb stores just in-frame clones and leaves some out. This sample has 1.5 million to 2.5 million clones, with roughly 95% found just once. The J segment lost 0 bases and the V segment lost 1 base, leaving 12 bases of the junction unmatched. The CDR3 contains 17 residues. CDR1 is SQVTM and CDR2 is ANQGSEA in the germline V gene. V gene TRBV29-1 combines with J gene TRBJ2-7; 7 bases are a match to TRBD1. The clonotype was recovered from a man younger than 35 in good health. Material: naive CD8+ T cells sorted from blood. The CDR3 sequence: CSVEGEQGQMNSYEQYF. The CDR3 nucleotides are TGCAGCGTTGAAGGGGAACAGGGACAGATGAACTCCTACGAGCAGTACTTC.